These 10 T cell receptor beta chains were all obtained from the same sample, sequenced in a study of blood T cell repertoires in COVID-19. Sequencing was performed with immunoSEQ multiplex PCR; in TCRdb, only in-frame clones are kept and a portion is missing. The data contain around 120,000 clones, 90% of them singletons. The sequencing sample was made of peripheral blood. These receptors were taken from a woman in her fifties or sixties with COVID-19, enrolled during active disease.

This clone occurred a few times. This chain links TRBV2 with TRBJ2-7; 9 bases are a match to TRBD1. This CDR3 spans 14 amino acids. Germline assignment: CDR1 SNHLY and CDR2 FYNNEI. J gave up 5 bases and V 8 bases, and 10 bases lay outside the gene matches. CDR3 amino acids: CASGAGTGYDEQYF. The CDR3 region has the DNA TGTGCCAGCGGAGCCGGGACAGGGTACGACGAGCAGTACTTC.

The chain employs TRBV27 and TRBJ1-5; 11 bases map to TRBD1. Germline values: CDR1 MNHEY, CDR2 SMNVEV (reference sequence). V lost 4 bases to trimming and J lost 7 bases; unmatched junction nucleotides: 6. CDR3 length equals 15 residues. CDR3 sequence (DNA): TGTGCCAGCAGTTCGGGGACAGGGGGTGGACAGCCCCAGCATTTT. It specifies CASSSGTGGGQPQHF.

The chain couples TRBV9 to TRBJ1-6; TRBD1 aligns across 7 bases. The CDR3 length is 23 residues. V gave up 0 bases and J gave up 8 bases; unmatched junction bases: 29. Germline V gene data show CDR1 as SGDLS and CDR2 as YYNGEE. In DNA form, the CDR3 reads TGTGCCAGCAGCGTAGGGGGGACAGCCCAACCAGGCCGGACGACGGGGGTTTATTCACCCCTCCACTTT. This encodes CASSVGGTAQPGRTTGVYSPLHF.

This chain uses TRBV5-4 with TRBJ1-3; 7 bases match TRBD1. Germline V lookup: CDR1 SGHNT, CDR2 YYREEE (reference sequence). The V gene end was trimmed by 1 base and the J gene end by 4 bases; junction bases not matched to a gene: 2. This CDR3 has 14 amino acids. CDR3 nucleotide sequence: TGTGCCAGCAGCTTGAGAGGGGGCGGAAACACCATATATTTT. It translates to CASSLRGGGNTIYF.

The chain uses TRBV10-3 and TRBJ1-1; weak D call: TRBD1 (5 bases). V lost 5 bases and J lost 4, with 11 bases in between. This CDR3 has 13 residues. CDR1 and CDR2 from the germline V gene are ENHRY and SYGVKD. CDR3 DNA: TGTGCCATCAGTACAGGTAGGAGCACTGAAGCTTTCTTT. Translating it yields CAISTGRSTEAFF.

This clone is a singleton in its sample. The chain links TRBV6-5 to TRBJ1-2; D is undetermined. The CDR3 spans 15 residues. V shed 2 bases and J shed 6 bases, with 16 bases lying between them. CDR1 and CDR2 from the germline V gene are MNHEY and SVGAGI. CDR3 residues: CASSYRQEDRDGYTF. CDR3 nucleotides: TGTGCCAGCAGTTACAGGCAGGAGGATAGAGATGGCTACACCTTC.

The chain employs TRBV10-1 and TRBJ1-2; TRBD1 agrees at 10 bases. CDR3 length: 17 amino acids. Germline V gene lookup returns CDR1 WNHNN and CDR2 SYGVQD (reference sequence). V lost 3 bases and J lost 5; bases outside the gene matches: 12. This CDR3 is CASSDPRQGATLYGYTF. For the CDR3, the DNA is TGCGCCAGCAGTGATCCGAGACAGGGGGCTACATTGTATGGCTACACCTTC.

The V gene is TRBV4-2, the J gene TRBJ1-1, with D uncertain. The germline V and J ends were trimmed by 2 bases and 1 base, with 11 bases remaining between them. The CDR3 loop spans 15 amino acids. CDR1 and CDR2 (germline): LGHNA, YNFKEQ. The CDR3 protein is CASSQQTPTNTEAFF. The CDR3 coding sequence is TGTGCCAGCAGCCAACAAACCCCTACGAACACTGAAGCTTTCTTT.

The chain has TRBV19 and TRBJ1-2; no firm D call. Germline CDR1 and CDR2: LNHDA and SQIVND (reference sequence). This CDR3 spans 12 amino acids. Trimming removed 9 bases from V and 8 bases from J, with 16 bases in between. CDR3 nucleotides: TGTGCCAGCGGCGTCCCGGGGTTGGGCTACACCTTC. It translates to CASGVPGLGYTF.

This sequence joins TRBV30 and TRBJ1-1; D uncertain. V was pared by 4 bases and J by 12 bases, with 24 bases between. Germline V CDR1 and CDR2: GTSNPN, SVGIG (reference sequence). The CDR3 has 14 amino acids. CDR3 residues: CAWTLNRQDTLPFF. In nucleotides, the CDR3 is TGTGCCTGGACCCTCAATCGGCAAGACACCCTCCCTTTCTTT.